This T cell receptor (beta chain) was profiled in a study of tumor and adjacent non-tumor tissue in lung cancer. The library came from three nested PCR rounds adapted from ARM-PCR protocols. TCRdb re-derived calls from the multiplex PCR reads in MiXCR, one entry per CDR3 protein. The sample carries around 99,000 distinct CDR3 sequences, roughly 80% recorded once. Per the germline V gene, CDR1 is SGHDT and CDR2 is YYEEEE. The CDR3 is made up of 15 amino acids. This clonotype has just one count. At one end the junction does not follow the germline gene, possibly because of a read error. This sample's RNA came from whole unsorted tissue.

The sequence derives from a woman in her fifties or sixties with non-small cell lung cancer. Sequencing was performed on lung tumor tissue. This sequence joins TRBV5-6 and TRBJ2-2; TRBD1 is a possible D gene (6 bases). DNA of the CDR3: TGTGCCAGCAGCTTATTAGGACAGCGCACCGGGGATCTGTTTTTT. Residues: CASSLLGQRTGDLFF.